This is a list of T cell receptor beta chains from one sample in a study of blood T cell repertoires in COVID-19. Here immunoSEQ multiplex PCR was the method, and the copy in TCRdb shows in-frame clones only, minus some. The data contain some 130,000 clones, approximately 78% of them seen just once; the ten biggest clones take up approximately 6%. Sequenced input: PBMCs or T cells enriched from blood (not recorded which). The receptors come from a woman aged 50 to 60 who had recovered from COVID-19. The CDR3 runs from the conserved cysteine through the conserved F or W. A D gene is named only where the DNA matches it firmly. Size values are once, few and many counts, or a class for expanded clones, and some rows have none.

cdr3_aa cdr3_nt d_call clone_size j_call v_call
CASSQVGVSSYEQYF TGCGCCAGCAGCCAAGTAGGAGTGAGCTCCTACGAGCAGTACTTC . . TRBJ2-7 TRBV4-1
CASSPVTGGTEAFF TGTGCCAGCTCACCTGTAACAGGGGGCACTGAAGCTTTCTTT TRBD1 once TRBJ1-1 TRBV18
CASSVGPAGGNTYEQYF TGTGCCAGCAGCGTAGGTCCCGCTGGCGGAAACACCTACGAGCAGTACTTC . . TRBJ2-7 TRBV9
CASSRDPREWAGELFF TGTGCCAGCAGTCGCGATCCTCGGGAGTGGGCCGGGGAGCTGTTTTTT . . TRBJ2-2 TRBV27
CASSPTENTEAFF TGTGCCAGCAGCCCCACAGAGAACACTGAAGCTTTCTTT . few TRBJ1-1 TRBV6-5
CATSVYRGRSDTQYF TGTGCCACCAGCGTCTACAGGGGGCGCTCAGATACGCAGTATTTT TRBD1 . TRBJ2-3 TRBV15
CASSSTGVLGNTIYF TGTGCCAGCAGTTCGACAGGGGTTCTAGGAAACACCATATATTTT TRBD1 . TRBJ1-3 TRBV28
CASSRLRGDQPQHF TGTGCCAGCAGTCGCCTCAGGGGAGATCAGCCCCAGCATTTT . once TRBJ1-5 TRBV27
CASSYSPRGPREKLFF TGTGCCAGCAGTTACTCTCCGAGGGGGCCGAGGGAAAAACTGTTTTTT TRBD1 . TRBJ1-4 TRBV6-5
CASSLGGQRGTEAFF TGTGCCAGCAGCTTAGGGGGACAGAGGGGCACTGAAGCTTTCTTT TRBD1 few TRBJ1-1 TRBV13
CAISPEGARNTIYF TGTGCCATCAGCCCTGAGGGGGCCAGAAACACCATATATTTT TRBD1 few TRBJ1-3 TRBV10-3
CACNQGFNSPLHF TGTGCCTGCAACCAGGGATTTAATTCACCCCTCCACTTT . . TRBJ1-6 TRBV30
CASSGTSSFSGNTIYF TGTGCCAGTAGTGGGACATCTAGCTTCTCTGGAAACACCATATATTTT . once TRBJ1-3 TRBV19
CASSPGLTNEKLFF TGCGCCAGCAGCCCGGGACTTACTAATGAAAAACTGTTTTTT . once TRBJ1-4 TRBV5-1
CASSMTGYNSPLHF TGTGCCAGCAGCATGACAGGGTACAATTCACCCCTCCACTTT TRBD1 . TRBJ1-6 TRBV7-3
CASSPPRPRDRGPLAKNIQYF TGTGCCAGCTCACCCCCCCGCCCCCGGGACAGGGGTCCTCTAGCCAAAAACATTCAGTACTTC TRBD1 . TRBJ2-4 TRBV18
CASSPNRVGLPDTQYF TGTGCCAGCAGCCCCAACAGAGTCGGACTCCCAGATACGCAGTATTTT . few TRBJ2-3 TRBV7-3
CASRVQGANEKLFF TGTGCCAGCAGGGTACAGGGGGCGAATGAAAAACTGTTTTTT TRBD1 . TRBJ1-4 TRBV13
CASSLPMTDSNSPLHF TGTGCCAGCAGTTTACCAATGACAGACTCTAATTCACCCCTCCACTTT . few TRBJ1-6 TRBV28
CASTNPSGAVETQYF TGTGCCAGCACCAACCCTAGCGGGGCGGTGGAGACCCAGTACTTC TRBD2 . TRBJ2-5 TRBV2
CASRAADLDTEAFF TGTGCCAGCAGAGCCGCCGATTTGGACACTGAAGCTTTCTTT . . TRBJ1-1 TRBV2
CASSPGAENYGYTF TGCGCCAGCAGCCCTGGCGCGGAGAACTATGGCTACACCTTC . . TRBJ1-2 TRBV5-1
CASSPETADTQYF TGCGCCAGCAGCCCCGAGACAGCAGATACGCAGTATTTT . . TRBJ2-3 TRBV5-1
CASSGYRGREAFF TGCGCCAGCAGCGGGTACAGGGGAAGAGAAGCTTTCTTT TRBD1 . TRBJ1-1 TRBV5-1
CASSLGPGGLSGNTIYF TGTGCCAGCAGTTTAGGTCCGGGGGGCCTCTCTGGAAACACCATATATTTT . once TRBJ1-3 TRBV28
CASSLGGDSDGTDQPQHF TGTGCCAGCAGCTTAGGCGGGGACAGCGACGGGACTGATCAGCCCCAGCATTTT TRBD1 . TRBJ1-5 TRBV13
CASSKDRSGNTIYF TGTGCCAGCAGCAAGGACAGGTCTGGAAACACCATATATTTT TRBD1 . TRBJ1-3 TRBV7-2
CASSAGQFWMYSTDTQYF TGTGCCAGCAGCGCGGGACAGTTTTGGATGTATAGCACAGATACGCAGTATTTT . once TRBJ2-3 TRBV27
CASSPRQGRGEKLFF TGTGCCAGCAGTCCCCGACAGGGCCGAGGGGAAAAACTGTTTTTT TRBD1 . TRBJ1-4 TRBV2
CASVWDRRPEAFF TGTGCCAGCGTCTGGGACAGGAGGCCTGAAGCTTTCTTT TRBD1 . TRBJ1-1 TRBV6-5
CASEGDSRGETQYF TGTGCCAGCGAGGGGGACAGCAGGGGGGAGACCCAGTACTTC TRBD1 . TRBJ2-5 TRBV7-9
CASSPGQAPLYGYTF TGCGCCAGCAGCCCGGGACAGGCCCCATTATATGGCTACACCTTC TRBD1 . TRBJ1-2 TRBV5-1
CASSPFVEPNTEAFF TGTGCCAGCAGTCCCTTCGTAGAACCAAACACTGAAGCTTTCTTT . . TRBJ1-1 TRBV6-5
CASSSNRDRGRNEQFF TGTGCCAGCAGCTCAAACCGGGACAGGGGGCGGAATGAGCAGTTCTTC TRBD1 . TRBJ2-1 TRBV7-3
CASTGDRIPEAFF TGTGCCAGCACCGGGGACAGGATACCTGAAGCTTTCTTT TRBD1 few TRBJ1-1 TRBV6-5